These T cell receptor beta chains were read from a single sample in a study of beta chain features in type 1 diabetes. Data came from immunoSEQ multiplex PCR; TCRdb stores just in-frame clones and leaves some out. In the table there are around 500,000 clones, over 25% of which are singletons. The sequenced sample was naive CD4+ T cells from blood. Receptors originate from a man younger than 35 in good health. Each CDR3 is given with its conserved first and last residue. D genes are given only for firm matches. A row's size may be missing; if present it is once, few, many or a size class.

abundance	v_gene	j_gene	d_gene	CDR3nt	CDR3aa
few	TRBV30	TRBJ2-7	-	TGTGCCTGGAGTGTACTCGGGCCCTACGAGCAGTACTTC	CAWSVLGPYEQYF
-	TRBV6-5	TRBJ2-1	-	TGTGCCAGCAGTTACACGGGGAATGAGCAGTTCTTC	CASSYTGNEQFF
-	TRBV10-3	TRBJ2-5	-	TGTGCCATCAGGGCCGAAGGGACCCAGTACTTC	CAIRAEGTQYF
few	TRBV29-1	TRBJ1-4	-	TGCAGCGTTTCGGGAGTTTTGAGTGAAAAACTGTTTTTT	CSVSGVLSEKLFF
-	TRBV28	TRBJ2-7	TRBD2	TGTGCCAGCAGACTAGCGGGAGGCCTCGGGGAGCAGTACTTC	CASRLAGGLGEQYF
-	TRBV9	TRBJ2-1	-	TGTGCCAGCAGCGTCCGAGCGGCCTCTGGTGAGCAGTTCTTC	CASSVRAASGEQFF
-	TRBV29-1	TRBJ2-1	TRBD2	TGCAGCGTTGAAGTCTCCGCTAGCGGGAGCTCGGATGAGCAGTTCTTC	CSVEVSASGSSDEQFF
-	TRBV5-1	TRBJ1-2	-	TGCGCCAGCAGCTTTGTACAGGGAGACGGCGGCTACACCTTC	CASSFVQGDGGYTF
-	TRBV7-2	TRBJ2-5	TRBD2	TGTGCCAGCAGCCCGGGACTAGCGGGTGAGACCCAGTACTTC	CASSPGLAGETQYF
few	TRBV7-9	TRBJ2-7	TRBD2	TGTGCCAGCACCCGGACTAGCGGGACTTACGAGCAGTACTTC	CASTRTSGTYEQYF
few	TRBV12-5	TRBJ1-2	-	TGTGCTAGTGCGGCGCTATATGGCTACACCTTC	CASAALYGYTF
-	TRBV30	TRBJ2-7	TRBD1	TGTGCCTGGAAGAGACAGGGGACCTACGAGCAGTACTTC	CAWKRQGTYEQYF
few	TRBV29-1	TRBJ2-2	TRBD2	TGCAGCGTTGAGCGGGAGTGGGACACCGGGGAGCTGTTTTTT	CSVEREWDTGELFF
-	TRBV25-1	TRBJ2-1	TRBD1	TGTGCCAGCAGAGATACAGGGGGAATGAACAATGAGCAGTTCTTC	CASRDTGGMNNEQFF
few	TRBV27	TRBJ1-4	-	TGTGCCGAAGGGGAGGGGTGGGGGCTGTTTTTT	CAEGEGWGLFF
-	TRBV30	TRBJ2-3	TRBD1	TGTGCCTGGAGTGTCAAGTGGGACAGGGCCGGGGATACGCAGTATTTT	CAWSVKWDRAGDTQYF
-	TRBV7-9	TRBJ1-1	-	TGTGCCAGCAGCCCCAACCAGGGAGGAACTGAAGCTTTCTTT	CASSPNQGGTEAFF
-	TRBV29-1	TRBJ1-2	-	TGCAGCGTTGAACCTCGGGAGCGTGGCTACACCTTC	CSVEPRERGYTF
-	TRBV7-3	TRBJ2-3	-	TGTGCCAGCAGCCCACAAGAACGAGGGTTTAGCACAGATACGCAGTATTTT	CASSPQERGFSTDTQYF
-	TRBV7-3	TRBJ2-2	TRBD2	TGTGCCAGCAGCTTAAGGGAGCTAGCGGGAGCCGGGGAGCTGTTTTTT	CASSLRELAGAGELFF
-	TRBV2	TRBJ2-7	TRBD1	TGTGCCAGCAGCCTCGGGACAGAGATTTTC	CASSLGTEIF
-	TRBV7-7	TRBJ2-2	-	TGTGCCAGCAGCTTAGGAGTTTCCGGGGAGCTGTTTTTT	CASSLGVSGELFF
-	TRBV10-3	TRBJ2-2	-	TGTGCCACGCGGACAGTTTCGGGGGAGCTGTTTTTT	CATRTVSGELFF
-	TRBV7-6	TRBJ2-1	TRBD2	TGTGCCAGCAGCTTAGCTAGCGGGAGCGCGTATGAGCAGTTCTTC	CASSLASGSAYEQFF
once	TRBV7-9	TRBJ2-3	TRBD2	TGTGCCAGCAGCCTAAATAGCGGGATGGTAGATACGCAGTATTTT	CASSLNSGMVDTQYF
few	TRBV6-5	TRBJ2-2	-	TGTGCCAGCTTGGTCGCGAACACCGGGGAGCTGTTTTTT	CASLVANTGELFF
-	TRBV5-1	TRBJ2-2	-	TGCGCCAGCAGCCAACCGGACACCGGGGAGCTGTTTTTT	CASSQPDTGELFF
-	TRBV30	TRBJ1-5	-	TGTGCCTGGAGTGTAATGGCAGCGAATCAGCCCCAGCATTTT	CAWSVMAANQPQHF
-	TRBV14	TRBJ2-5	TRBD2	TGTGCCAGCAGCCAAGCATCGGGGCTAGCGGGAGAAGAGACCCAGTACTTC	CASSQASGLAGEETQYF
few	TRBV29-1	TRBJ2-3	-	TGCAGCGTTGAAGATCGCCCCCACGTAGGGGATACGCAGTATTTT	CSVEDRPHVGDTQYF
few	TRBV23-1	TRBJ1-5	-	TGCGCCAGACGACCCAGGGTGTGCAATCAGCCCCAGCATTTT	CARRPRVCNQPQHF
few	TRBV29-1	TRBJ1-1	-	TGCAGCGTCGGGGAGAGAAAGAACACTGAAGCTTTCTTT	CSVGERKNTEAFF
-	TRBV5-1	TRBJ2-3	-	TGCGCCAGCAGCTTGGGTCTGGGTATCACAGATACGCAGTATTTT	CASSLGLGITDTQYF
-	TRBV10-3	TRBJ2-7	-	TGTGCCATCAGTGAGTCTAGCGCCAAGCAGTACTTC	CAISESSAKQYF
-	TRBV4-2	TRBJ2-1	-	TGTGCCAGCAGCCAAGAGGTGGCTGTTAGCTCCTACAATGAGCAGTTCTTC	CASSQEVAVSSYNEQFF
-	TRBV30	TRBJ2-6	-	TGTGCCTGGAGTGTTGGAATCTCTGGGGCCAACGTCCTGACTTTC	CAWSVGISGANVLTF
-	TRBV2	TRBJ2-5	-	TGTGCCAGCAGTCGTGGAGTTGGGGCGGCCCAGTACTTC	CASSRGVGAAQYF
few	TRBV10-3	TRBJ2-5	-	TGTGCCATCAGTGAGTCCGAGGTCCAGACCCAGTACTTC	CAISESEVQTQYF
few	TRBV29-1	TRBJ2-1	TRBD1	TGCAGCGTTGAAGATCACGGACAGGGAAGGGAGCAGTTCTTC	CSVEDHGQGREQFF
-	TRBV9	TRBJ2-5	-	TGTGCCAGCAGTGACCGCGGGGAGACCCAGTACTTC	CASSDRGETQYF
-	TRBV4-1	TRBJ1-5	-	TGCGCCAGCAGCCAAGTAAAGCTGGCGGGATATAGCAATCAGCCCCAGCATTTT	CASSQVKLAGYSNQPQHF